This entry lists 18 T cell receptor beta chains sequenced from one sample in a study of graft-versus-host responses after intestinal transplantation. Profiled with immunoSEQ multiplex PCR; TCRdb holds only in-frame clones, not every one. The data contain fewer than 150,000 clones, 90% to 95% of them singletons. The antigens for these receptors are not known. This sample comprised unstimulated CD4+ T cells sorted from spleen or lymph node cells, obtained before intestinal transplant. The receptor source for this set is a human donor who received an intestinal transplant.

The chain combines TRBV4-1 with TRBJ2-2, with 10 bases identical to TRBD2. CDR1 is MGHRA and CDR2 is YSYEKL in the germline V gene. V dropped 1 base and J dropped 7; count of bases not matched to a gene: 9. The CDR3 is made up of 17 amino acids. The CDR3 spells CASSQVSGGAWSGELFF. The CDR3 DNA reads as TGCGCCAGCAGCCAAGTGAGCGGGGGGGCCTGGAGCGGGGAGCTGTTTTTT.

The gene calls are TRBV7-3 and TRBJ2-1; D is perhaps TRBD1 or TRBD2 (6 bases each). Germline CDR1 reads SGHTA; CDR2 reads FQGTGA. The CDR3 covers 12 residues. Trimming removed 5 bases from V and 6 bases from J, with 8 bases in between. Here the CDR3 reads CASSKGGNEQFF. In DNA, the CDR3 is TGTGCCAGCAGCAAGGGGGGCAATGAGCAGTTCTTC.

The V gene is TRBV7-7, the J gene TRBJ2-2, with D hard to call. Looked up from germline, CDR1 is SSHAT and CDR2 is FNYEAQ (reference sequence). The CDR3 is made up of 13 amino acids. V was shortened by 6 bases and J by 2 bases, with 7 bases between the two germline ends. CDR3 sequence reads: CASRPPNTGELFF. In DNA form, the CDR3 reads TGTGCCAGCAGACCCCCTAACACCGGGGAGCTGTTTTTT.

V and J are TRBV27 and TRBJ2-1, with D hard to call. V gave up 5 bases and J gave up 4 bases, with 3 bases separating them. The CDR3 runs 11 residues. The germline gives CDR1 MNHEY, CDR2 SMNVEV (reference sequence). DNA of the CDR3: TGTGCCAGCAGTCCTTACAATGAGCAGTTCTTC. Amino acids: CASSPYNEQFF.

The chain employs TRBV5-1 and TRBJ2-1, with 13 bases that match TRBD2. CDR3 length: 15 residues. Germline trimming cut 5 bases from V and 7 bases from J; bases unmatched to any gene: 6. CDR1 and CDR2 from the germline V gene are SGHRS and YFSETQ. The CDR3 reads CASRKLAGGPNEQFF. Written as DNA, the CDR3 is TGCGCCAGCAGGAAACTAGCGGGGGGGCCGAATGAGCAGTTCTTC.

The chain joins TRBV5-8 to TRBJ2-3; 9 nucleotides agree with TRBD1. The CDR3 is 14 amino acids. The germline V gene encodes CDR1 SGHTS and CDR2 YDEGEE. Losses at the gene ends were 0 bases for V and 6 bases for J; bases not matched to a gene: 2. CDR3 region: CASSLVTGGDTQYF. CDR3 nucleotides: TGTGCCAGCAGCTTGGTGACAGGGGGTGATACGCAGTATTTT.

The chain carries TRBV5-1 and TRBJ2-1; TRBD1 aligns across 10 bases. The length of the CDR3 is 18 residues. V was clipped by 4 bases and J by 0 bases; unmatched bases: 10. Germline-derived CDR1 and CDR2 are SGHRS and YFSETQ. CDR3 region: CASSNGQGVTASYNEQFF. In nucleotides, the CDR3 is TGCGCCAGCAGCAACGGACAGGGGGTTACTGCCTCCTACAATGAGCAGTTCTTC.

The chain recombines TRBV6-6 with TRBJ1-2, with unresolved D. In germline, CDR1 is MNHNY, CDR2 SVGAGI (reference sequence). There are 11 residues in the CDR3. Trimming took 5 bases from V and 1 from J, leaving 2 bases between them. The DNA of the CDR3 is TGTGCCAGCAGTAATAACTATGGCTACACCTTC. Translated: CASSNNYGYTF.

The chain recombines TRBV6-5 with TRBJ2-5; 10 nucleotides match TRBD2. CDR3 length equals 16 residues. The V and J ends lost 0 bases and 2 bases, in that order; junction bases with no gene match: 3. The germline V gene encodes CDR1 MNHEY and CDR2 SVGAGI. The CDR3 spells CASSYSSAGGQETQYF. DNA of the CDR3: TGTGCCAGCAGTTACTCATCAGCGGGGGGGCAAGAGACCCAGTACTTC.

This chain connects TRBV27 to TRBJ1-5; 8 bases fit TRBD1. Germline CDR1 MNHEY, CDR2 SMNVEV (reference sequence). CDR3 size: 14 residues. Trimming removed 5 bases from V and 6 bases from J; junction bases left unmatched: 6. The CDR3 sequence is CASSPDRGTQPQHF. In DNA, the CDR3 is TGTGCCAGCAGTCCCGACAGGGGTACTCAGCCCCAGCATTTT.

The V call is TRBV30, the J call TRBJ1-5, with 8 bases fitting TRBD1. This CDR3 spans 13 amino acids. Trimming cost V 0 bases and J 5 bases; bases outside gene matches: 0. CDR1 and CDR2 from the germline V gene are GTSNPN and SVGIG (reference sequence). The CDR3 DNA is TGTGCCTGGAGTGTACAGGGGGATCAGCCCCAGCATTTT. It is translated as CAWSVQGDQPQHF.

Here the CDR3 reads CASSFNRESPLHF. For the CDR3, the DNA is TGTGCCAGCAGTTTCAACAGGGAATCACCCCTCCACTTT. The genes are TRBV6-6 and TRBJ1-6; weak D call: TRBD1 (6 bases). Germline V gene data show CDR1 as MNHNY and CDR2 as SVGAGI (reference sequence). Trimming removed 4 bases from V and 10 bases from J, with 11 bases in between. The length of the CDR3 is 13 residues.

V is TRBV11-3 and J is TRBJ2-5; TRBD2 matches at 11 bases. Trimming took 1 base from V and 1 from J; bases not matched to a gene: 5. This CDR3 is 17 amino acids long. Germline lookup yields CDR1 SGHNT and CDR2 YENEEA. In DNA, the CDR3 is TGTGCCAGCAGCTTAGGTGTCACTAGCGGGGGCCAAGAGACCCAGTACTTC. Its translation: CASSLGVTSGGQETQYF.

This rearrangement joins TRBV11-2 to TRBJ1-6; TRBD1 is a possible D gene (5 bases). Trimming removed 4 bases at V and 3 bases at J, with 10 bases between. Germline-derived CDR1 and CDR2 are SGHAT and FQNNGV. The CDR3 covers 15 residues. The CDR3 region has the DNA TGTGCCAGCAGCTCCCTCGACAGCTATAATTCACCCCTCCACTTT. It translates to CASSSLDSYNSPLHF. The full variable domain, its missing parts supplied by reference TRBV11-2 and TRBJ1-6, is EAGVAQSPRYKIIEKRQSVAFWCNPISGHATLYWYQQILGQGPKLLIQFQNNGVVDDSQLPKDRFSAERLKGVDSTLKIQPAKLEDSAVYLCASSSLDSYNSPLHFGNGTRLTVT.

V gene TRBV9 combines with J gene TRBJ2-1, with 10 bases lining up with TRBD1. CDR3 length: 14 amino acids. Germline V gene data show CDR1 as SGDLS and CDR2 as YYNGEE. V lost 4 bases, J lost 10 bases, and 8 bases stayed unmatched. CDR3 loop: CASSLRTGGAEQFF. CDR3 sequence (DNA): TGTGCCAGCAGCCTTCGGACAGGGGGAGCGGAGCAGTTCTTC.

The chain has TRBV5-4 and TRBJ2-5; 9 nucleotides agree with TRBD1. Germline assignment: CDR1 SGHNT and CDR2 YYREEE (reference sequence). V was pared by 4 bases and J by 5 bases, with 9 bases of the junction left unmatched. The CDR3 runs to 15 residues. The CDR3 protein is CASSQGQGELETQYF. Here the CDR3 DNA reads TGTGCCAGCAGCCAGGGACAGGGAGAGTTGGAGACCCAGTACTTC.

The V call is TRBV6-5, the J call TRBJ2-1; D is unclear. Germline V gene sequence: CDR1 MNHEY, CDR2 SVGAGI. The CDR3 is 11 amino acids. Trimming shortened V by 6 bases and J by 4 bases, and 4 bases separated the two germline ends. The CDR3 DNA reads TGTGCCAGCAGCCTATACAATGAGCAGTTCTTC. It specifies CASSLYNEQFF.

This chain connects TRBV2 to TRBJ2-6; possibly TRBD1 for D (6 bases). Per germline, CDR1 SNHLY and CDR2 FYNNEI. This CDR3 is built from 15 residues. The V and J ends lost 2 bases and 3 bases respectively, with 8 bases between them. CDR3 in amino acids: CASSEQGLGANVLTF. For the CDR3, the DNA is TGTGCCAGCAGTGAACAGGGGCTTGGGGCCAACGTCCTGACTTTC.